A single sample gave rise to the 22 T cell receptor beta chains below, sequenced in a study of blood T cells in healthy people across ages. PCR was performed a second time for roughly 6 to 12 cycles using a sample-barcoded 5' primer and a J-beta primer mix. TCRdb recomputed calls from the 5' RACE reads with MiXCR, one row per CDR3 protein. The profile shows more than 450,000 distinct CDR3 sequences, roughly a quarter of them singletons. This sample also appeared in a second study, on T cells of mothers and their children.

The specimen was blood. The receptor set was obtained from a boy younger than 10 in good health.

This chain links TRBV7-3 with TRBJ2-3; 10 nucleotides agree with TRBD2. There are 16 residues in the CDR3. CDR1 is SGHTA and CDR2 is FQGTGA in the germline V gene. With 5 bases clipped from V and 4 bases from J, the junction kept 9 bases outside the gene matches. This CDR3 reads CASSPLAGGRADTQYF. CDR3 coding DNA: TGTGCCAGCAGCCCCTTAGCGGGGGGACGGGCAGATACGCAGTATTTT.

This clonotype was recorded a few times. The chain links TRBV27 to TRBJ2-7, with 11 nucleotides matching TRBD2. The CDR3 has 15 residues. From germline, CDR1 is MNHEY and CDR2 SMNVEV (reference sequence). J gave up 0 bases and V 6 bases, and 4 bases lay outside the gene matches. The CDR3 nucleotides are TGTGCCAGCAGGGACGGGACTAGCGGCTCCTACGAGCAGTACTTC. It is translated as CASRDGTSGSYEQYF.

This chain joins TRBV12-3 or TRBV12-4 and TRBJ2-2, with D possibly being TRBD1 or TRBD2 (5 bases each). The germline V and J ends were trimmed by 5 bases and 2 bases, with 15 bases remaining between them. This CDR3 is built from 16 residues. The CDR3 nucleotides read TGTGCCAGCAGTCTTGCCTCCGGGGCAAACACCGGGGAGCTGTTTTTT. Translation: CASSLASGANTGELFF.

This clonotype has more than one count but fewer than ten. The chain couples TRBV6-2 or TRBV6-3 to TRBJ2-5, with 9 bases fitting TRBD2. Trimming cost V 2 bases and J 6 bases; bases outside gene matches: 7. Per germline, CDR1 MNHEY and CDR2 SVGEGT. The CDR3 covers 15 residues. The CDR3 DNA reads as TGTGCCAGCAGTTACCCGGTCAGCGGGAGGCAGACCCAGTACTTC. This encodes CASSYPVSGRQTQYF.

This clonotype has more than one count but fewer than ten. This sequence joins TRBV29-1 and TRBJ1-4; unclear D gene. This CDR3 region has 13 residues. Trimming cost V 4 bases and J 2 bases, with 8 bases left between them. The germline CDR1 and CDR2 sequences are SQVTM and ANQGSEA. The CDR3 is CSVVDLTNEKLFF. In nucleotides, the CDR3 is TGCAGCGTTGTCGACCTCACTAATGAAAAACTGTTTTTT.

The J gene is TRBJ2-2, the V gene TRBV27; D gene ambiguous. Trimming took off 8 bases at V and 4 bases at J, with 5 bases between the two ends. CDR1 MNHEY and CDR2 SMNVEV come from the germline V gene (reference sequence). The CDR3 is 11 residues long. DNA of the CDR3: TGTGCCAGCTGGTCCACCGGGGAGCTGTTTTTT. It translates to CASWSTGELFF.

This clonotype was counted between two and nine times. The chain employs TRBV6-2 or TRBV6-3 and TRBJ2-2; no definite D call. The germline V gene encodes CDR1 MNHEY and CDR2 SVGEGT. The CDR3 is 12 amino acids. Trimming left V 5 bases short and J 8 bases short, with 9 bases between. CDR3 coding DNA: TGTGCCAGCAGTGAGCAGAGGGGGGAGCTGTTTTTT. It yields the protein CASSEQRGELFF.

Only a few counts were recorded for this clonotype. Here the CDR3 reads CASSRGGKFYEQYF. The CDR3 nucleotides are TGTGCCAGCAGCCGGGGGGGTAAGTTCTACGAGCAGTACTTC. The chain carries TRBV3-1 and TRBJ2-5, with 7 bases aligning to TRBD2. The J call may be in error: the DNA end matches TRBJ2-7 better. CDR1 and CDR2 (germline): LGHDT, YNNKEL (reference sequence). CDR3 length: 14 residues.

This clonotype was picked up many times. V usage is TRBV7-2 and J usage is TRBJ1-1; D possibly corresponds to TRBD1 (5 bases). V gave up 6 bases and J gave up 2 bases, with 10 bases separating them. From germline, CDR1 is SGHTA and CDR2 FQGNSA. The CDR3 totals 13 residues. For the CDR3, the DNA is TGTGCCAGCAGTCGACAGATAAACACTGAAGCTTTCTTT. Residues: CASSRQINTEAFF.

Remarks on this clonotype: This is likely a read error, given that the CDR3 carries no conserved phenylalanine or tryptophan at its end. The chain links TRBV29-1 to TRBJ2-5; 13 positions match TRBD2. The J call may be wrong; the DNA end is better matched by TRBJ2-1. Germline CDR1 reads SQVTM; CDR2 reads ANQGSEA. This CDR3 is 14 amino acids long. DNA for the CDR3: TGCAGCGTTGGACTAGCGGGGGGAGGCAATGAGCAGTTCCTC. Its translation is CSVGLAGGGNEQFL.

Here the CDR3 DNA reads TGTGCCAGCAGCAAAGCGCTAAGACAAAGTAGGAGCAATCAGCCCCAGCATTTT. Its protein product is CASSKALRQSRSNQPQHF. V gene TRBV21-1 combines with J gene TRBJ1-5. TRBV21-1 is described as a pseudogene. The CDR3 covers 18 residues.

The rearrangement links TRBV27 to TRBJ1-5; 8 bases map to TRBD1. Germline CDR1 MNHEY, CDR2 SMNVEV (reference sequence). Trimming at V came to 5 bases and at J to 4 bases, leaving 7 bases not matched to a gene. This CDR3 has 15 amino acids. The CDR3 spells CASSLNDRGNQPQHF. The DNA of the CDR3 is TGTGCCAGCAGTCTCAATGACAGGGGAAATCAGCCCCAGCATTTT.

This clonotype was seen more than once but under ten times. The V gene is TRBV10-3, the J gene TRBJ2-1; D is ambiguous. V shed 0 bases and J shed 1 base, with 7 bases lying between them. This CDR3 spans 15 amino acids. Per the germline V gene, CDR1 is ENHRY and CDR2 is SYGVKD. DNA of the CDR3: TGTGCCATCAGTGAGTCGTTCGGTTCCTACAATGAGCAGTTCTTC. Translating gives CAISESFGSYNEQFF.

V usage is TRBV7-9 and J usage is TRBJ2-5; D call uncertain. The DNA end favors TRBJ2-7, so the J call may be wrong. This CDR3 has 15 residues. CDR1 and CDR2 (germline): SEHNR, FQNEAQ (reference sequence). The CDR3 coding sequence is TGTGCCAGCAGCTTAAAGGAACCTAACACCTACGAGCAGTACTTC. Translation: CASSLKEPNTYEQYF.

This clonotype has only a few counts. The chain joins TRBV27 to TRBJ2-1; tentatively, D is TRBD1 (5 bases). Near its end, the DNA agrees better with TRBJ2-7, so the J call may be wrong. The CDR3 loop spans 14 amino acids. Germline V gene sequence: CDR1 MNHEY, CDR2 SMNVEV (reference sequence). The CDR3 bases are TGTGCCAGCGGAGACAGTTTAAAGGGCTACGAGCAGTACTTC. Translation gives CASGDSLKGYEQYF.

This clonotype turned up a few times. The chain employs TRBV18 and TRBJ2-5, with D unresolved. Judging by the DNA end, TRBJ2-1 fits better; the J call may be wrong. Per the germline V gene, CDR1 is KGHSH and CDR2 is LQKENI. The length of the CDR3 is 15 residues. This chain's CDR3 is CASSPRHSGYNEQFF. The CDR3 region has the DNA TGTGCCAGCTCACCAAGACATTCGGGCTACAATGAGCAGTTCTTC.

The rearrangement links TRBV4-2 to TRBJ2-6; the D is unclear. Trimming shortened V by 3 bases and J by 1 base, and 16 bases separated the two germline ends. Germline V lookup: CDR1 LGHNA, CDR2 YNFKEQ. The CDR3 contains 18 residues. CDR3 coding DNA: TGTGCCAGCAGCCAGAACCTGCCTTTCATATCTGGGGCCAACGTCCTGACTTTC. It translates to CASSQNLPFISGANVLTF.

The CDR3 coding sequence is TGTGCCAGCAGTTTGGGGCCCGGGACTAGCGGGGGGCGTCGGTATTTT. It encodes CASSLGPGTSGGRRYF. The chain carries TRBV27 and TRBJ2-3; 15 bases align to TRBD2. There are 16 residues in the CDR3. Germline trimming cut 3 bases from V and 14 bases from J; bases unmatched to any gene: 12. The germline gives CDR1 MNHEY, CDR2 SMNVEV (reference sequence).

As concerns this clonotype: Just one base apart from a much larger clone, this may be a read error. V and J are TRBV6-6 and TRBJ2-7; D is unclear. The closer fit of TRBJ2-1 to the DNA end suggests the J call may be wrong. The CDR3 is made up of 11 amino acids. Germline-derived CDR1 and CDR2 are MNHNY and SVGAGI (reference sequence). CDR3 in DNA: TGTGCCAGCAGTTACAGGAATGAGCAGTTCTTC. Translation: CASSYRNEQFF.

This clonotype showed up just a few times. The chain couples TRBV6-4 to TRBJ1-1, with 9 bases identical to TRBD1. The trim removed 10 bases at V and 3 bases at J, leaving 18 bases unmatched. Germline assignment: CDR1 MRHNA and CDR2 SNTAGT. This CDR3 has 17 amino acids. The CDR3 protein is CATRPGQGLREDTEAFF. CDR3 coding DNA: TGTGCCACCAGACCGGGACAGGGCCTTCGGGAGGACACTGAAGCTTTCTTT.

The genes are TRBV20-1 and TRBJ2-6, with a possible D match to TRBD2 (7 bases). The CDR3 is 15 residues long. V dropped 6 bases and J dropped 1 base, with 13 bases sitting between them. Germline V gives CDR1 DFQATT, CDR2 SNEGSKA (reference sequence). CDR3 in amino acids: CSASRGASGANVLTF. The CDR3 DNA sequence: TGCAGTGCCTCTCGGGGGGCTTCTGGGGCCAACGTCCTGACTTTC.

V is TRBV3-1 and J is TRBJ2-1, with D perhaps matching TRBD2 (6 bases). The ends were cut back, 5 bases at V and 4 bases at J, with 18 bases in the middle. Germline V lookup: CDR1 LGHDT, CDR2 YNNKEL (reference sequence). This CDR3 has 16 amino acids. The CDR3 loop reads CASSFRLVRTYNEQFF. The CDR3 DNA reads TGTGCCAGCAGCTTTCGACTAGTCCGTACTTACAATGAGCAGTTCTTC.